Sequencing of this TCR beta chain was carried out in a study of regulatory T cells in long-lasting Graves disease. The germline CDR1 and CDR2 sequences are DFQATT and SNEGSKA (reference sequence). Trimming took off 4 bases at V and 5 bases at J, with 15 bases between the two ends. This CDR3 is built from 14 residues. This clonotype was counted ten times or more. Investigators prepared the TCR beta libraries by applying iRepertoire HTBI primers and Arm-PCR of CDR3 regions. Each CDR3 protein is one row after TCRdb ran MiXCR on the multiplex PCR reads. The table records 620,000 or so distinct CDR3 sequences, approximately 15% of them present only once. Described time point: newly diagnosed GD, antithyroid drugs for less than 3 months. Isolated PBMC RNA provided the starting material for the TCR library. The sample was also reused in another study, on T cells in Graves' hyperthyroidism and ophthalmopathy.

This TCR was sampled from a woman aged 25 to 45 with Graves disease. The V gene is TRBV20-1, the J gene TRBJ1-5; no clear D gene. Material: peripheral blood mononuclear cells (PBMCs), obtained at new diagnosis, from a patient treated with antithyroid drugs. CDR3 sequence (DNA): TGCAGTGCTATGCCCCCCGGGGATCATCAGCCCCAGCATTTT. Amino acid sequence: CSAMPPGDHQPQHF.